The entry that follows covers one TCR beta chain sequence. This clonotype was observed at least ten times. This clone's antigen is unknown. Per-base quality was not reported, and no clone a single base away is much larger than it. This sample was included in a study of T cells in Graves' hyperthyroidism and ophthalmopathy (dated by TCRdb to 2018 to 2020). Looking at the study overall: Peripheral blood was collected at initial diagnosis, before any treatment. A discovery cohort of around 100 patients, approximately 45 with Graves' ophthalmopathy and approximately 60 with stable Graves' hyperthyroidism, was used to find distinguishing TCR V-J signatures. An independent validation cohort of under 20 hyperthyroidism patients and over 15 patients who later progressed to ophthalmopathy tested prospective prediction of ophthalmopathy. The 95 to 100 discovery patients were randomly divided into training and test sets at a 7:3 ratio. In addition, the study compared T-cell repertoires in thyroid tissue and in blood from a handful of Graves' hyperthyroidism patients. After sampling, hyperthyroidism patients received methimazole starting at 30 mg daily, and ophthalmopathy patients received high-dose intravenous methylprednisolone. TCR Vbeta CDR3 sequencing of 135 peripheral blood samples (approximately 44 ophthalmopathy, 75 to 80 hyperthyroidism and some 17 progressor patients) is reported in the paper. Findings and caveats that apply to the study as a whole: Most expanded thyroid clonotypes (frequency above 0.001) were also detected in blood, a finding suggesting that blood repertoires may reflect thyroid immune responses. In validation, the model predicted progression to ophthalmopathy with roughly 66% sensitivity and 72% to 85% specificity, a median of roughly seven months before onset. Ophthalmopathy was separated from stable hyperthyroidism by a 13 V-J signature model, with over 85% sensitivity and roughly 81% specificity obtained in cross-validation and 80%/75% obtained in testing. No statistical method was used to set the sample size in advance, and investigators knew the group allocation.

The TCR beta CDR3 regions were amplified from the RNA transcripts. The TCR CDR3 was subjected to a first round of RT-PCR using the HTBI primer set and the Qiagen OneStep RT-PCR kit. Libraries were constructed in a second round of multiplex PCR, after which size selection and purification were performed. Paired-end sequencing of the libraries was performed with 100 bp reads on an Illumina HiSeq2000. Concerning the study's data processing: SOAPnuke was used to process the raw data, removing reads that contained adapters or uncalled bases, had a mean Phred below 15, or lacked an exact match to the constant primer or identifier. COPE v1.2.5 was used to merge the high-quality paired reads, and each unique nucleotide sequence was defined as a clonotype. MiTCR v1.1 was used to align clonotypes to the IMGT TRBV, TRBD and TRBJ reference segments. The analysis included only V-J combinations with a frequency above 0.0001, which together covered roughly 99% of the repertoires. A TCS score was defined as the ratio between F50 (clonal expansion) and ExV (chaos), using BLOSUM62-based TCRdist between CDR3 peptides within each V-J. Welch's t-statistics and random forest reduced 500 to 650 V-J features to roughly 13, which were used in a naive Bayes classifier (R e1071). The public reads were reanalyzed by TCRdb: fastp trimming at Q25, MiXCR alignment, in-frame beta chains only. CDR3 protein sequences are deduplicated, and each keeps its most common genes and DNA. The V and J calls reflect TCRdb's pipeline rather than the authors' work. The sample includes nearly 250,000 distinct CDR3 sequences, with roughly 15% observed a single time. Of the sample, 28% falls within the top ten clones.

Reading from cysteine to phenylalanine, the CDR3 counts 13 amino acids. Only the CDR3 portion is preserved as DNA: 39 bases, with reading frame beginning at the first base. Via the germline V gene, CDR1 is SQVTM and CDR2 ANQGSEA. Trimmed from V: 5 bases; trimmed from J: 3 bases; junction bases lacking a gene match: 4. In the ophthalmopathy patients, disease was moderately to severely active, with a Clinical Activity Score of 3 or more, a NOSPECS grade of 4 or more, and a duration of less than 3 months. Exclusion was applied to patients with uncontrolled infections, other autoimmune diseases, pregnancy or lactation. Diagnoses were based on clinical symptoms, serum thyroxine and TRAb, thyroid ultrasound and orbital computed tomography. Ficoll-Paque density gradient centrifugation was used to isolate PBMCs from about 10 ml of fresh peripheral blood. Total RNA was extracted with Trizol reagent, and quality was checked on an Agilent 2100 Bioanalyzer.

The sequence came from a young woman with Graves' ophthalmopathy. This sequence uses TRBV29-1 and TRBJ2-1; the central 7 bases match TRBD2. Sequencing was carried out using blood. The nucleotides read TGCAGCGTTTCTAGCGGAGTCTACAATGAGCAGTTCTTC. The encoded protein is CSVSSGVYNEQFF.